This TCR beta chain came from a study of blood T cell repertoires in COVID-19 (dated by TCRdb to the early 2020s). General notes on the study: Samples covering the acute and convalescent phases of COVID-19 were provided by collaborators in the United States, Italy and Spain. The prospective study material was composed of cDNA or gDNA derived from T cells, B-cell-depleted T cells, or PBMCs. The dataset comprised deeply sampled blood TCRbeta repertoires from subjects exposed to, actively infected with, or recovered from COVID-19. A freely available public database, intended as a resource for researchers studying the immune response to SARS-CoV-2, is where the repertoires were released. Samples were obtained from the ongoing ImmuneRACE study (first 160 participants) and from about 1,300 subjects provided by 6 global collaborators. Nearly every sample came with metadata listing a de-identified subject ID, COVID-19 status, age in years and sex. HLA class I and class II types, where available, came from metadata supplied by the sample provider rather than from assay-based typing. Study-wide conclusions, independent of this receptor: Clinical and demographic metadata were provided uncurated, with the amount varying by source and participant.

This clone appeared a few times. The antigen it binds to is not known. The input lacks base qualities; no much larger clone sits a single base away. CDR3 length: 15 amino acids, cysteine to phenylalanine. Only the CDR3 part of the read is kept: 45 bases, read in frame from the first base. Sequences LGHNA (CDR1) and YSLEER (CDR2) are obtained from the germline V gene. V has 1 base trimmed and J has 6 bases trimmed; junction bases matching no gene number 5. TCRbeta CDR3 regions were amplified from genomic DNA by means of the immunoSEQ Assay, a bias-controlled multiplex PCR. As for how the authors treated the data: The number of nucleated cells in each sample was estimated from the amplification of reference gene primers within the assay. To quantify the absolute abundance of each unique TCRbeta CDR3 rearrangement, sequence reads were collapsed and filtered. For each sample, productive Simpson clonality was calculated by taking the square root of Simpson's diversity index across productive rearrangements. TCRdb holds this immuneACCESS table with in-frame rearrangements only. Some clones are missing; in checked studies, unresolved V genes explain under half, and the rest has no known cause. V, J and clone size derive from that table, while D and trimming were established from the DNA sequence. In this sample the table shows tens of thousands of clones, around 77% of which occur a single time. The top ten clonotypes cover under 2.5% of the sample.

In Seattle, one collaborating source enrolled patients while the infection was active and tracked those patients longitudinally over the course of disease. The collaborating institutions used their own protocols to collect whole blood in K2EDTA tubes. Collaborator samples were shipped for TCRbeta analysis as frozen whole blood, isolated PBMCs, or DNA extracted from either sample type. Specimen: peripheral blood. The source of this sequence is a man between 65 and 85 years old with COVID-19, enrolled during active disease. This receptor chain uses TRBV4-3 and TRBJ2-2, with 7 bases in between that match TRBD2. The sequenced DNA is TGCGCCAGCAGCCAAGCTAGACTAGCCGCCGGGGAGCTGTTTTTT. Its protein reads: CASSQARLAAGELFF.